This TCR beta chain was found in a study of cytomegalovirus exposure and HLA in healthy donors. A multiplex PCR was run with 60 Vbeta primers and 13 Jbeta primers. The assay was immunoSEQ multiplex PCR, and TCRdb's table has in-frame clones only and misses some. The repertoire includes 75,000 to 80,000 clones, approximately 72% of them detected once, and about 9.5% sits in the top ten. This CDR3 has 13 residues. The V gene's germline CDR1 is MDHEN and CDR2 SYDVKM. V lost 7 bases, J lost 9 bases, and 6 bases stayed unmatched. The sample was PBMCs. The TCR originated in a woman in her thirties or forties in good health and CMV-seropositive. The rearrangement links TRBV28 to TRBJ1-5, with 10 bases identical to TRBD1. The CDR3: CASIGQGGRPQHF. CDR3 DNA: TGTGCCAGCATCGGACAGGGGGGAAGGCCCCAGCATTTT.